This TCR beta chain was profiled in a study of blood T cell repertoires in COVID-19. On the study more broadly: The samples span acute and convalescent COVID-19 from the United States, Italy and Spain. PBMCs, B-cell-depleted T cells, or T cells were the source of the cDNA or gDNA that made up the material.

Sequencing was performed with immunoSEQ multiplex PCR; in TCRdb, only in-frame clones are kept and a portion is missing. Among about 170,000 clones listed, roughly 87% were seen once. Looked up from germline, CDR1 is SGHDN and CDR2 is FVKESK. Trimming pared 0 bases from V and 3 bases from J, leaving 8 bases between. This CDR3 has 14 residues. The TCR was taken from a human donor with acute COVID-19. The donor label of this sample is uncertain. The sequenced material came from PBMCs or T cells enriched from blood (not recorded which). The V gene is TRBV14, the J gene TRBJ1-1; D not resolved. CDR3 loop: CASSQDRQDTEAFF. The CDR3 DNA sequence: TGTGCCAGCAGCCAAGACAGGCAGGACACTGAAGCTTTCTTT.